Below, 2 T cell receptor beta chains from the same sample are listed, as sequenced in a study of cytomegalovirus exposure and HLA in healthy donors. With 60 Vbeta and 13 Jbeta primers, the PCR was carried out. The table came from immunoSEQ multiplex PCR; TCRdb's copy has only in-frame clones and leaves some out. In all, the sample yields roughly 80,000 clones. Input material: PBMCs. Source of these receptors: a man aged 50 to 59 in good health and CMV-seropositive.

The genes are TRBV5-6 and TRBJ1-2; 7 nucleotides align to TRBD1. The CDR3 has 16 amino acids. Germline CDR1 SGHDT, CDR2 YYEEEE. Trimming at V came to 2 bases and at J to 5 bases, leaving 12 bases not matched to a gene. CDR3 nucleotides: TGTGCCAGCAGCTTCCCCCTTATAAGCAGGGGGTATGGCTACACCTTC. Protein product: CASSFPLISRGYGYTF.

The chain is built from TRBV6-6 and TRBJ2-3; unclear D gene. V was cut by 0 bases and J by 6 bases, with 10 bases left in between. The CDR3 covers 14 residues. CDR1 is MNHNY and CDR2 is SVGAGI in the germline V gene (reference sequence). This CDR3 is CASSYSMNADTQYF. As DNA, the CDR3 is TGTGCCAGCAGTTACTCTATGAATGCGGATACGCAGTATTTT.